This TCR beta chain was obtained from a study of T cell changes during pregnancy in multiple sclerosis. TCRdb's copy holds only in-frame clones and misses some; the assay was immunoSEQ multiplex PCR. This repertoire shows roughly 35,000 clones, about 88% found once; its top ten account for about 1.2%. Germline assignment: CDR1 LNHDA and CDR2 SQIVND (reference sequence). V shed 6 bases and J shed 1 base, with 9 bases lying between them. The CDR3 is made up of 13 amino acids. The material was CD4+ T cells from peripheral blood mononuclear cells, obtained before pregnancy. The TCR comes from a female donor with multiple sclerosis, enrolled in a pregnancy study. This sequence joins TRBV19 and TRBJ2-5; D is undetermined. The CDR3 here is CASRAGSQETQYF. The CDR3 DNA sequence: TGTGCCAGTAGGGCCGGGTCCCAAGAGACCCAGTACTTC.